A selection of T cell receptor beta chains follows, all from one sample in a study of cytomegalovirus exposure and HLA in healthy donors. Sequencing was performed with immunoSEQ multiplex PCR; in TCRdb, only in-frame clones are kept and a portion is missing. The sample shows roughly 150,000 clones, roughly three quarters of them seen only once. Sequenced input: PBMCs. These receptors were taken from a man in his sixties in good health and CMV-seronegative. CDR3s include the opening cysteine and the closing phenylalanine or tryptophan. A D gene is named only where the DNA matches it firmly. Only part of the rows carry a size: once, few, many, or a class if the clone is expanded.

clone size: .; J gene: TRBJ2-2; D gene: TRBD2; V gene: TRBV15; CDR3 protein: CATRTSGDRDTGELFF; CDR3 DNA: TGTGCCACCCGGACTAGCGGGGATCGGGACACCGGGGAGCTGTTTTTT
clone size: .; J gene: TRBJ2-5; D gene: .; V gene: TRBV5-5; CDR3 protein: CASSFELAVKETQYF; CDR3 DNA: TGTGCCAGCAGCTTTGAATTAGCGGTAAAAGAGACCCAGTACTTC
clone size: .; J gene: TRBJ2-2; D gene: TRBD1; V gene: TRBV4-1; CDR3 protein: CASSSGTGDAGELFF; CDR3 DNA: TGCGCCAGCAGTTCCGGGACAGGGGATGCCGGGGAGCTGTTTTTT
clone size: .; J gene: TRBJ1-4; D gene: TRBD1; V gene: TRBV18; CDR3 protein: CASSPLTSGGGEKLFF; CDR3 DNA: TGTGCCAGCTCACCACTGACTAGCGGAGGGGGCGAAAAACTGTTTTTT
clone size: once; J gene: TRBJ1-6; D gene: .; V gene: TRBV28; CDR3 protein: CALRILNKGNSPLHF; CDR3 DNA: TGTGCCCTCAGAATTCTCAATAAGGGGAATTCACCCCTCCACTTT
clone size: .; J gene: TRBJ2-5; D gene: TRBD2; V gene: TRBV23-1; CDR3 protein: CASSRPTSGREEETQYF; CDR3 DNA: TGCGCCAGCAGTCGCCCGACTAGCGGGAGGGAGGAGGAGACCCAGTACTTC
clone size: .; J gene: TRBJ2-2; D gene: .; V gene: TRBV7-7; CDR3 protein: CASSRRGTGELFF; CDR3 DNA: TGTGCTAGCAGCCGACGGGGGACCGGGGAGCTGTTTTTT
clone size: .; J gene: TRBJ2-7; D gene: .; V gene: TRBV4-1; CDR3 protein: CASSQRETPYEQYF; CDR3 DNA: TGCGCCAGCAGCCAACGGGAGACCCCCTACGAGCAGTACTTC
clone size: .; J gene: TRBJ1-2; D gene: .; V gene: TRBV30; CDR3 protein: CAWSRGIYGYTF; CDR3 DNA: TGTGCCTGGTCAAGGGGTATCTATGGCTACACCTTC
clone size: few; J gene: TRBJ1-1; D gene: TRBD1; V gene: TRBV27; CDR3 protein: CASSILRQGRAFF; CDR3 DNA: TGTGCCAGCAGTATCCTTCGACAGGGACGAGCTTTCTTT
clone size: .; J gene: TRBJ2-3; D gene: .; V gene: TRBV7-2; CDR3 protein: CASSLAVGTVDTQYF; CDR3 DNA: TGTGCCAGCAGCTTAGCGGTCGGTACCGTAGATACGCAGTATTTT
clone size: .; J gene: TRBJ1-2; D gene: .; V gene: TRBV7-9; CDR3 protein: CASSLDGTTNYGYTF; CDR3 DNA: TGTGCCAGCAGCTTAGATGGGACAACTAACTATGGCTACACCTTC
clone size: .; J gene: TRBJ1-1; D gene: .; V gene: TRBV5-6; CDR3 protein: CASSLLAGEIDAEAFF; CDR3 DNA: TGTGCCAGCAGCTTGTTGGCAGGGGAGATCGACGCTGAAGCTTTCTTT
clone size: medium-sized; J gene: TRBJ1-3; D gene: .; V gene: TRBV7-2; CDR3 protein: CASSPGGLAGNTIYF; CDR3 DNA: TGTGCCAGCAGTCCAGGCGGGCTTGCTGGAAACACCATATATTTT
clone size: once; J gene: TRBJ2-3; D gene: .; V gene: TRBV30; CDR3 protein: CAWSVGGRGTDTQYF; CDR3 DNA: TGTGCCTGGAGTGTAGGAGGGAGAGGGACAGATACGCAGTATTTT
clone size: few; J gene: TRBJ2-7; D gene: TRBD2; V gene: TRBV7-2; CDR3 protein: CASSSSLAESYEQYF; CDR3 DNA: TGTGCCAGCAGCTCTTCTCTAGCGGAGTCCTACGAGCAGTACTTC
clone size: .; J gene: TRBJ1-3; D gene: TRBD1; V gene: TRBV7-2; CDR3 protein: CASSRDRGEGNTIYF; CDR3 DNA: TGTGCCAGCAGCCGTGACAGGGGAGAAGGAAACACCATATATTTT
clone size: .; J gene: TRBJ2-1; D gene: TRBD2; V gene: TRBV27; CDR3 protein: CASSGGRANNEQFF; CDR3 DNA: TGTGCCAGCAGTGGCGGGAGGGCCAACAATGAGCAGTTCTTC
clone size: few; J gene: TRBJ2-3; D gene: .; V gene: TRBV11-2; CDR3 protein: CASSSLQGGTDTQYF; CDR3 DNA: TGTGCCAGCAGCTCATTACAGGGAGGGACAGATACGCAGTATTTT
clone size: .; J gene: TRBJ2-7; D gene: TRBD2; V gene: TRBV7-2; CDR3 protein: CASSLTSGTLVEQYF; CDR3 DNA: TGTGCCAGCAGCTTAACTAGCGGTACCCTGGTCGAGCAGTACTTC
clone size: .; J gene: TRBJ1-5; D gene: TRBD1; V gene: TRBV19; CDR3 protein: CASSARDRGQGQPQHF; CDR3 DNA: TGTGCCAGTAGTGCCAGGGACAGGGGGCAGGGTCAGCCCCAGCATTTT
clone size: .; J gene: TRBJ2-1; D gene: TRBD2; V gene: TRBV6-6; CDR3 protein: CASSYPKGTSDNEQFF; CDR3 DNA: TGTGCCAGCAGTTACCCGAAAGGGACTAGTGACAATGAGCAGTTCTTC
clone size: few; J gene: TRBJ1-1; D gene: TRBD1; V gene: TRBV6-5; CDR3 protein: CASSLTGEVTEAFF; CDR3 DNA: TGTGCCAGCAGTTTGACAGGGGAGGTCACTGAAGCTTTCTTT
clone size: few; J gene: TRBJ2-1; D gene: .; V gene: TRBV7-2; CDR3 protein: CASSLPSDNEQFF; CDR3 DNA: TGTGCCAGCAGCTTACCCAGTGACAATGAGCAGTTCTTC
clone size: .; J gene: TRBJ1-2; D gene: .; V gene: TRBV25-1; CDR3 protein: CASSSGYGYTF; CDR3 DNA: TGTGCCAGCAGTTCAGGCTATGGCTACACCTTC
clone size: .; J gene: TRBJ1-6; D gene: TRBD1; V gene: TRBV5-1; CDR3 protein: CASSSERGPDNSPLHF; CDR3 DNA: TGCGCCAGCAGCTCGGAAAGGGGGCCGGACAATTCACCCCTCCACTTT
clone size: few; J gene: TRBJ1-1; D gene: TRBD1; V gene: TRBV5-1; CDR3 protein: CASSLLGTVEAFF; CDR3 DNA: TGCGCCAGCAGCTTGCTCGGGACAGTAGAAGCTTTCTTT
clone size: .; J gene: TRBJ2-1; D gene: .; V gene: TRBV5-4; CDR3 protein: CASRTGGPVSNEQFF; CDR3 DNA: TGTGCCAGCAGAACAGGAGGGCCAGTCAGTAATGAGCAGTTCTTC
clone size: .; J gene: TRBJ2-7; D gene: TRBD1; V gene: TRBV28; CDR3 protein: CASNTRTGTFEQYF; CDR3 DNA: TGTGCCAGCAATACCAGGACAGGGACTTTCGAGCAGTACTTC
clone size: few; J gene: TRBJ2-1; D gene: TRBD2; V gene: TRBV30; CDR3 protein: CAWTEGLAGVYNEQFF; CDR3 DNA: TGTGCCTGGACCGAGGGACTAGCGGGAGTCTACAATGAGCAGTTCTTC
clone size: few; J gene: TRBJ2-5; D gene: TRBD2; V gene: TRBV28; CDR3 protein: CASSLRAGGETQYF; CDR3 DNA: TGTGCCAGCAGTTTAAGAGCGGGAGGGGAGACCCAGTACTTC